The sample holds many counts of the clone carrying this T cell receptor (beta chain). This specimen belongs to a study of T cells after posttransplantation cyclophosphamide. The CDR3 is 17 residues long. Looked up from germline, CDR1 is MGHRA and CDR2 is YSYEKL. The ends were cut back, 1 base at V and 1 base at J, with 16 bases in the middle. Method: immunoSEQ multiplex PCR; TCRdb's copy keeps in-frame clones and lacks some. The sample has approximately 24,000 clones, none seen only once. The clonotype originates from a middle-aged man in good health, CMV-negative, and a related stem cell transplant donor. This chain connects TRBV4-1 to TRBJ1-1; perhaps TRBD1 as D (5 bases). The source material was PBMCs. The CDR3 spells CASSQAGTSPENTEAFF. DNA of the CDR3: TGCGCCAGCAGCCAAGCCGGGACTTCTCCGGAGAACACTGAAGCTTTCTTT.